Below, 19 T cell receptor beta chains from the same sample are listed, as sequenced in a study of Ad26.COV2.S vaccination and SARS-CoV-2 variants. The treatment was: about 20 received Ad26.COV2.S at low or high dose, single or two shots; 5 received placebo; per-sample allocation not given. Sampling occurred on day 63 after the first vaccine or placebo injection. The data were produced by immunoSEQ multiplex PCR, yet TCRdb's version contains in-frame clones alone and is incomplete. The sample yields about 370,000 clones, 80% to 90% seen once. Sequenced here: peripheral blood, sampled in a trial of Ad26.COV2.S vaccine versus placebo. The receptors originated from a person between 18 and 65 years old who received the Ad26.COV2.S COVID-19 vaccine or a placebo.

The rearrangement joins TRBV4-1 to TRBJ1-2; the match to TRBD1 covers 8 bases. The CDR3 is 17 residues long. V trimming: 1 base; J trimming: 2 bases; junction bases outside the gene matches: 9. Germline CDR1 reads MGHRA; CDR2 reads YSYEKL. This CDR3 reads CASSQGRTGPQNYGYTF. CDR3 in DNA: TGCGCCAGCAGCCAAGGACGGACAGGGCCCCAAAACTATGGCTACACCTTC.

The CDR3 DNA reads as TGTGCCAGCAGCCGACTAGACCAAGGTCGCGGGACCCAGTACTTC. Translated: CASSRLDQGRGTQYF. V is TRBV11-2 and J is TRBJ2-5, with TRBD2 as a possible D gene (6 bases). The germline V and J ends were trimmed by 5 bases and 7 bases, with 20 bases remaining between them. Germline values: CDR1 SGHAT, CDR2 FQNNGV. The CDR3 totals 15 residues.

The chain couples TRBV11-3 to TRBJ2-2, with D unresolved. The CDR3 sequence is 13 residues long. Germline loops: CDR1 SGHNT, CDR2 YENEEA. Trimming stripped 6 bases from V and 2 bases from J, with 7 bases between. CDR3 DNA sequence: TGTGCCAGCAGATACACCAACACCGGGGAGCTGTTTTTT. Its protein is CASRYTNTGELFF.

This clone was observed a few times. The chain is built from TRBV2 and TRBJ1-1, with D hard to call. V lost 8 bases to trimming and J lost 6 bases, with 19 bases between them. This CDR3 is built from 14 residues. Germline V gene sequence: CDR1 SNHLY, CDR2 FYNNEI. The CDR3 nucleotides are TGTGCCAGCCCCAGCCGGGCAGACGGGGCTGAAGCTTTCTTT. Translating it yields CASPSRADGAEAFF.

V is TRBV25-1 and J is TRBJ1-1; the D is unclear. Germline assignment: CDR1 MGHDK and CDR2 SYGVNS. V was cut by 8 bases and J by 2 bases, with 12 bases left in between. The CDR3 totals 13 residues. The CDR3 region is CASGPDGNTEAFF. As DNA, the CDR3 is TGTGCCAGCGGCCCAGACGGCAACACTGAAGCTTTCTTT.

The rearrangement links TRBV27 to TRBJ2-2; D unclear. This CDR3 has 12 amino acids. In germline, CDR1 is MNHEY, CDR2 SMNVEV (reference sequence). Trimming pared 0 bases from V and 7 bases from J, leaving 3 bases between. CDR3 sequence: CASSLSGGELFF. The CDR3 coding sequence is TGTGCCAGCAGTTTATCTGGCGGGGAGCTGTTTTTT.

The rearrangement uses TRBV27 and TRBJ1-2, with D possibly TRBD1 on 5 matching bases. The V gene lost 5 bases and the J gene lost 2 bases, with 12 bases spanning the gap. Looked up from germline, CDR1 is MNHEY and CDR2 is SMNVEV (reference sequence). CDR3 size: 14 residues. This chain's CDR3 is CASSPGRRNYGYTF. CDR3 coding DNA: TGTGCCAGCAGTCCAGGGCGACGGAACTATGGCTACACCTTC.

V is TRBV6-6 and J is TRBJ2-1, with D possibly being TRBD2 (6 bases). The CDR3 runs 16 residues. In germline, CDR1 is MNHNY, CDR2 SVGAGI (reference sequence). The ends were cut back, 0 bases at V and 7 bases at J, with 16 bases in the middle. This chain's CDR3 is CASSYSGTALGNEQFF. CDR3 nucleotides: TGTGCCAGCAGTTACTCCGGGACTGCCCTCGGGAATGAGCAGTTCTTC.

The count of this clone is one. The genes are TRBV4-1 and TRBJ2-7; 9 bases agree with TRBD1. Losses at the gene ends were 4 bases for V and 7 bases for J; bases not matched to a gene: 11. Per the germline V gene, CDR1 is MGHRA and CDR2 is YSYEKL. This CDR3 contains 15 residues. The CDR3 loop reads CASSRLWTGAGEQYF. The CDR3 nucleotides are TGCGCCAGCAGCCGACTTTGGACAGGGGCAGGAGAGCAGTACTTC.

This clone occurred a few times. The chain has TRBV5-4 and TRBJ2-7, with 8 bases that match TRBD2. There are 15 residues in the CDR3. In germline, CDR1 is SGHNT, CDR2 YYREEE (reference sequence). J gave up 7 bases and V 0 bases, and 9 bases lay outside the gene matches. The DNA of the CDR3 is TGTGCCAGCAGCTTGGCCACGGGGGGGGCTCGGGAGCAGTACTTC. Protein product: CASSLATGGAREQYF. The full variable domain, in which reference TRBV5-4 and TRBJ2-7 provide the parts outside the CDR3, is ETGVTQSPTHLIKTRGQQVTLRCSSQSGHNTVSWYQQALGQGPQFIFQYYREEENGRGNFPPRFSGLQFPNYSSELNVNALELDDSALYLCASSLATGGAREQYFGPGTRLTVT.

This clone came up once. The chain is built from TRBV10-3 and TRBJ2-2; 8 bases are shared with TRBD1. V lost 10 bases and J lost 1; bases outside the gene matches: 11. The CDR3 is 16 amino acids. Germline values: CDR1 ENHRY, CDR2 SYGVKD. As DNA, the CDR3 is TGTGCCACCGCCCCCCCAGGGACAGGGAACACCGGGGAGCTGTTTTTT. Protein sequence: CATAPPGTGNTGELFF.

V gene TRBV11-2 combines with J gene TRBJ1-1; D remains ambiguous. CDR3 length: 12 residues. The V end lost 7 bases, the J end lost 0 bases, and 6 bases lay between the germline ends. Germline V gene lookup returns CDR1 SGHAT and CDR2 FQNNGV. As DNA, the CDR3 is TGTGCCAGCACAACAGTGAACACTGAAGCTTTCTTT. Its translation is CASTTVNTEAFF.

The V and J genes are TRBV7-2 and TRBJ2-1, with TRBD2 identical over 7 bases. In germline, CDR1 is SGHTA, CDR2 FQGNSA. With 3 bases clipped from V and 0 bases from J, the junction kept 8 bases outside the gene matches. The CDR3 contains 17 residues. This CDR3 reads CASSFVLAGLSYNEQFF. The CDR3 DNA reads TGTGCCAGCAGCTTCGTCTTAGCGGGCCTCTCCTACAATGAGCAGTTCTTC.

The chain carries TRBV29-1 and TRBJ1-1, with 8 bases matching TRBD1. CDR1 SQVTM and CDR2 ANQGSEA come from the germline V gene. The CDR3 spans 14 residues. The V segment lost 3 bases and the J segment 6 bases; nucleotides outside the gene matches: 9. The CDR3 protein is CSVETAPGGPEAFF. The CDR3 DNA reads TGCAGCGTTGAGACTGCCCCAGGGGGCCCTGAAGCTTTCTTT.

This clone was observed a single time. The chain is built from TRBV5-4 and TRBJ2-5; 7 nucleotides match TRBD2. Germline V gives CDR1 SGHNT, CDR2 YYREEE (reference sequence). This CDR3 is 13 amino acids long. Trimming took 3 bases from V and 3 from J; bases not matched to a gene: 2. The DNA for the CDR3 is TGTGCCAGCAGCTCGGGACTAAAAGAGACCCAGTACTTC. Residues: CASSSGLKETQYF.

V gene TRBV4-3 combines with J gene TRBJ2-3; the D gene is possibly TRBD1 (7 bases). Germline V lookup: CDR1 LGHNA, CDR2 YSLEER. There are 16 residues in the CDR3. Between the trimmed V and J ends, which lost 2 bases and 1 base, there was a span of 13 bases. The CDR3 protein is CASSQPDREGTDTQYF. In nucleotides, the CDR3 is TGCGCCAGCAGCCAACCCGACAGGGAGGGCACAGATACGCAGTATTTT.

The J gene is TRBJ2-1, the V gene TRBV7-9; 10 bases are shared with TRBD1. V was clipped by 5 bases and J by 5 bases; unmatched bases: 9. The CDR3 extends over 16 amino acids. Germline loops: CDR1 SEHNR, CDR2 FQNEAQ (reference sequence). In DNA, the CDR3 is TGTGCCAGCAGCCTGCTGCCTGGGACAGGGGACAATGAGCAGTTCTTC. Its translation is CASSLLPGTGDNEQFF.

The chain employs TRBV5-6 and TRBJ2-1, with 12 bases fitting TRBD2. The CDR3 is made up of 17 amino acids. The V and J ends lost 4 bases and 9 bases, in that order; junction bases with no gene match: 14. Germline-derived CDR1 and CDR2 are SGHDT and YYEEEE. CDR3 sequence (DNA): TGTGCCAGCAGCGCGACTAGCGGGGGTTCGTGGTCAAGTGAGCAGTTCTTC. This gives the protein CASSATSGGSWSSEQFF.

This clone was counted at least ten times. The chain joins TRBV6-9 to TRBJ1-5; TRBD1 might be the D (6 bases). Per germline, CDR1 MNHGY and CDR2 SVAAGI. The CDR3 runs to 16 residues. The V and J ends lost 6 bases and 0 bases respectively, with 15 bases between them. The CDR3 region is CASRVSTGYSNQPQHF. The CDR3 bases are TGTGCCAGCAGGGTGTCGACAGGATATAGCAATCAGCCCCAGCATTTT.